Following are 11 T cell receptor beta chains from one sample sequenced in a study of T cells in Graves' hyperthyroidism and ophthalmopathy. The TCR beta CDR3 regions underwent amplification using RNA transcripts as the source. With the HTBI primer set, the TCR CDR3 went through a first round of RT-PCR. A single record per CDR3 protein comes from TCRdb applying MiXCR to the multiplex PCR reads. Counted here are hundreds of thousands of distinct CDR3 sequences, 16% occurring once; the ten biggest clones make up roughly 18%. Sequencing used blood. The source is a woman younger than 30 with Graves' hyperthyroidism.

The chain couples TRBV25-1 to TRBJ2-3; D possibly corresponds to TRBD2 (6 bases). Trimming removed 7 bases from V and 2 bases from J, with 13 bases in between. This CDR3 is 14 amino acids long. Germline CDR1 reads MGHDK; CDR2 reads SYGVNS. CDR3 nucleotide sequence: TGTGCCAGCAAGTTCCGGGACTCCACAGATACGCAGTATTTT. Translated, it gives CASKFRDSTDTQYF.

The sample holds a few counts of this clonotype. V usage is TRBV24-1 and J usage is TRBJ2-3; maybe TRBD1 (6 bases). The CDR3 runs 16 residues. V lost 4 bases to trimming and J lost 0 bases, with 13 bases between them. CDR1 is KGHDR and CDR2 is SFDVKD in the germline V gene. The DNA for the CDR3 is TGTGCCACCAGTGACCCAAGGGGGATAAGCACAGATACGCAGTATTTT. Translating it yields CATSDPRGISTDTQYF.

This clonotype was seen only a few times. The chain recombines TRBV25-1 with TRBJ1-2; D uncertain. The CDR3 extends over 16 amino acids. In germline, CDR1 is MGHDK, CDR2 SYGVNS. With 4 bases removed from V and 4 bases from J, the gap between germline ends came to 19 bases. CDR3 protein: CASSALKGLGFYGYTF. CDR3 nucleotide sequence: TGTGCCAGCAGTGCCTTGAAAGGCCTAGGATTCTATGGCTACACCTTC.

The chain's CDR3 is CASSILISSYNEQFF. DNA of the CDR3: TGTGCCAGTAGTATTCTGATTAGCTCCTACAATGAGCAGTTCTTC. This sequence joins TRBV19 and TRBJ2-1; D ambiguous. Deletions cut 3 bases from V and 0 bases from J, with 9 bases between. The CDR3 totals 15 residues. Germline CDR1 LNHDA, CDR2 SQIVND (reference sequence).

Many counts were recorded for this clonotype. The chain employs TRBV12-3 or TRBV12-4 and TRBJ2-5, with a possible D match to TRBD1 (5 bases). The V gene lost 4 bases and the J gene lost 7 bases, with 7 bases spanning the gap. The CDR3 length is 11 residues. CDR3 sequence: CASSSRGTQYF. Here the CDR3 DNA reads TGTGCCAGCAGTTCTAGGGGGACCCAGTACTTC.

This clonotype was counted ten times or more. The genes are TRBV7-9 and TRBJ2-7; possibly TRBD1 for D (5 bases). This CDR3 has 14 amino acids. Germline V gene data show CDR1 as SEHNR and CDR2 as FQNEAQ (reference sequence). Trimming took 5 bases from V and 5 from J, leaving 16 bases between them. CDR3 sequence: CASSPIGRVHEQYF. The CDR3 region has the DNA TGTGCCAGCAGCCCTATCGGCAGGGTCCACGAGCAGTACTTC.

A few counts support this clonotype. The chain has TRBV5-1 and TRBJ2-2, with TRBD2 matching over 7 bases. This CDR3 comprises 18 residues. From germline, CDR1 is SGHRS and CDR2 YFSETQ. Trimming removed 4 bases from V and 6 bases from J; junction bases left unmatched: 18. CDR3 protein: CASSPGVRGGSAAGELFF. CDR3 in DNA: TGCGCCAGCAGCCCGGGCGTCCGGGGCGGGAGTGCGGCCGGGGAGCTGTTTTTT.

J is TRBJ2-2 and V is TRBV4-1; possibly TRBD2 for D (6 bases). The germline V gene has CDR1 MGHRA and CDR2 YSYEKL. Deletions cut 0 bases from V and 1 base from J, with 9 bases between. The CDR3 runs 16 residues. CDR3 region: CASSQELALNTGELFF. DNA of the CDR3: TGCGCCAGCAGCCAAGAACTAGCCTTGAACACCGGGGAGCTGTTTTTT.

This chain uses TRBV7-6 with TRBJ2-1; D perhaps matches TRBD1 (6 bases). The CDR3 extends over 15 amino acids. V was shortened by 5 bases and J by 1 base, with 12 bases between the two germline ends. Looked up from germline, CDR1 is SGHVS and CDR2 is FNYEAQ. The CDR3 sequence is CASSVEGESYNEQFF. CDR3 sequence (DNA): TGTGCCAGCAGCGTCGAGGGGGAATCCTACAATGAGCAGTTCTTC.

The DNA of the CDR3 is TGTGCCAGCAGCCAGGGAGGAACCTCGAACACTGAAGCTTTCTTT. Translated, it gives CASSQGGTSNTEAFF. The chain couples TRBV11-3 to TRBJ1-1; a possible D gene is TRBD1 (5 bases). Trimming shortened V by 5 bases and J by 1 base, and 14 bases separated the two germline ends. This CDR3 region has 15 residues. CDR1 SGHNT and CDR2 YENEEA come from the germline V gene.

This clonotype was observed at least ten times. CDR3 DNA sequence: TGCGCCAGCAGCACAGGGGGCGCGTTGAATGAGCAGTTCTTC. It yields the protein CASSTGGALNEQFF. The chain is built from TRBV10-1 and TRBJ2-1; 9 nucleotides align to TRBD1. Germline V CDR1 and CDR2: WNHNN, SYGVQD (reference sequence). The CDR3 sequence is 14 residues long. V was clipped by 6 bases and J by 7 bases; unmatched bases: 7.